This T cell receptor (beta chain) was captured by sequencing in a study of blood T cell repertoires in COVID-19. Background on the study: PBMCs, B-cell-depleted T cells, or T cells were the source of the cDNA or gDNA that made up the material.

The germline gives CDR1 MNHEY, CDR2 SMNVEV (reference sequence). Unmatched junction bases numbered 10, after V lost 6 bases and J lost 5 bases. The CDR3 runs to 16 residues. In the source study's methods: Amplification of reference gene primers was used by the study to estimate nucleated cell counts. Clones were sequenced by immunoSEQ multiplex PCR, and TCRdb holds only the in-frame ones, with some missing. That table is the source of V, J and clone size, and D and trimming were worked out from the DNA. The sample has about 300,000 clones; around 92% are singletons. Participants were placed into cohorts based on the clinical history they reported. The sample holds one count of this clone.

The TCR originated in a woman aged 45-59 years who had been exposed to COVID-19. The chain uses TRBV27 and TRBJ2-5; 12 nucleotides match TRBD2. Input material: PBMCs or T cells enriched from blood (not recorded which). The CDR3 DNA reads TGTGCCAGCAGCCTCGGACTAGCGGGGAAATTTGAGACCCAGTACTTC. This gives the protein CASSLGLAGKFETQYF.